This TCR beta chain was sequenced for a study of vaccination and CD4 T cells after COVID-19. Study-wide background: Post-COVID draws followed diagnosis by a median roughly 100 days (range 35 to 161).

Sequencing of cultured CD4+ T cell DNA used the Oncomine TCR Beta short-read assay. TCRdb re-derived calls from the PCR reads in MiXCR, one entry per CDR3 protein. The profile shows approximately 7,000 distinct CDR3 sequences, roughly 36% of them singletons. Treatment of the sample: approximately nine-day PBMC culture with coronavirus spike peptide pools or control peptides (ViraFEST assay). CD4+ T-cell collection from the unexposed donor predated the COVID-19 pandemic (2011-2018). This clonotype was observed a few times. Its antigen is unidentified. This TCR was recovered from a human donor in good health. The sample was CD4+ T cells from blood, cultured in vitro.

The DNA of the CDR3 is TGTGCCAGCAGTAGTGGCGGGGACAGGTCAATTACGCAGTATTTT. Translating gives CASSSGGDRSITQYF. This chain connects TRBV27 to TRBJ2-3; 8 bases fit TRBD1. The V gene's germline CDR1 is MNHEY and CDR2 SMNVEV (reference sequence). The CDR3 has 15 residues. The V gene end was trimmed by 5 bases and the J gene end by 8 bases; junction bases not matched to a gene: 12.